These T cell receptor beta chains were read from a single sample in a study of blood T cell repertoires in COVID-19. Profiled with immunoSEQ multiplex PCR; TCRdb holds only in-frame clones, not every one. The sample lists a few hundred thousand clones; around nine tenths were seen once. The material sequenced was peripheral blood. The origin of the receptors is a woman in her twenties or thirties with COVID-19, enrolled during active disease. Each CDR3 is given with its conserved first and last residue. D genes are given only for firm matches. The size field is filled for only some rows; it gives once, few, many or a size class.

v_gene	j_gene	d_gene	abundance	CDR3aa	CDR3nt
TRBV6-2/TRBV6-3	TRBJ2-1	TRBD2	.	CASSPASVGLTSYNEQFF	TGTGCCAGCAGCCCCGCGTCCGTGGGACTAACCTCATACAATGAGCAGTTCTTC
TRBV15	TRBJ2-6	TRBD2	.	CATSVPGLAGDSSGANVLTF	TGTGCCACCAGCGTTCCGGGACTAGCGGGAGATTCGTCTGGGGCCAACGTCCTGACTTTC
TRBV18	TRBJ1-2	.	.	CASSAAGNYGYTF	TGTGCCAGCTCAGCGGCTGGAAACTATGGCTACACCTTC
TRBV2	TRBJ1-2	TRBD1	.	CASRPGGAGGYTF	TGTGCCAGCAGACCAGGGGGCGCGGGTGGTTACACCTTC
TRBV19	TRBJ1-3	.	few	CASMNRDISGNTIYF	TGTGCCAGTATGAACCGGGACATCTCTGGAAACACCATATATTTT
TRBV10-3	TRBJ1-2	.	.	CAISARTDNYGYTF	TGTGCCATCAGTGCCCGGACTGATAACTATGGCTACACCTTC
TRBV28	TRBJ2-1	TRBD1	.	CASSLGTGVYNEQFF	TGTGCCAGCAGTTTAGGGACAGGGGTTTACAATGAGCAGTTCTTC
TRBV9	TRBJ2-5	TRBD1	.	CASSSDVGQGLKETQYF	TGTGCCAGCAGCTCTGACGTAGGACAGGGATTAAAAGAGACCCAGTACTTC
TRBV5-4	TRBJ2-7	TRBD2	.	CASSAGTSGLYEQYF	TGTGCCAGCAGCGCCGGGACTAGCGGACTCTACGAGCAGTACTTC
TRBV2	TRBJ2-7	.	.	CASSRQDYEQYF	TGTGCCAGCAGTCGACAGGACTACGAGCAGTACTTC